This paragraph reports one T cell receptor (beta chain). Per the study methods: Reference gene primer amplification gave estimated nucleated cell counts. Libraries were prepared by immunoSEQ multiplex PCR; TCRdb keeps only in-frame clonotypes and omits some of them. From that table come the V and J calls and clone size; the DNA was used to work out D and trimming. The top ten hold about 0.83% of the sample, which has 60,000 to 90,000 clones, roughly 90% seen once. The source of the sample is a study of blood T cell repertoires in COVID-19. Overall study context: T cells, B-cell-depleted T cells, or PBMCs supplied cDNA or gDNA.

CDR3 length: 14 residues. The sequence came from a woman of 80 years or more with acute or convalescent COVID-19. What was sequenced was peripheral blood. The chain carries TRBV21-1 and TRBJ1-4; TRBD1 was called by the table and not checked on the DNA. TRBV21-1 is listed as a pseudogene. The CDR3 reads CASSKDRVHEKLFF. CDR3 nucleotides: TGTGCCAGCAGCAAAGACAGGGTGCATGAAAAACTGTTTTTT.